This T cell receptor beta chain stems from a study of blood T cell repertoires in COVID-19. The overall study: The United States, Italy and Spain provided the acute and convalescent COVID-19 samples. Sources were T cells, B-cell-depleted T cells, or PBMCs; the material itself was cDNA or gDNA.

CDR3 length: 15 residues. V was clipped by 3 bases and J by 6 bases, with 15 bases between them. The V gene's germline CDR1 is KGHSH and CDR2 LQKENI. The age range of participants was 18 to 89 years, with residence in approximately 25 US areas. In assigning cohorts, the study relied on participant-reported clinical history. Sequenced by immunoSEQ multiplex PCR; TCRdb stores in-frame clones only, minus some. The sample consists of fewer than 400,000 clones, about nine tenths of them appearing once. This receptor was identified in a man aged 60-69 years who had recovered from COVID-19. The sequencing sample was made of PBMCs or T cells enriched from blood (not recorded which). This rearrangement joins TRBV18 to TRBJ2-1, with a weak D call TRBD2 (5 bases). CDR3 bases: TGTGCCAGCTCACCTCCGGGGAAGATCGGCAATGAGCAGTTCTTC. Translated, it gives CASSPPGKIGNEQFF.